Described below is a single TCR beta chain sequence and its context. Antigen specificity is unknown. Germline CDR1 is LGHNA and CDR2 is YSLEER. J gave up 8 bases and V 0 bases, and 9 bases lay outside the gene matches. The CDR3 is 15 residues long. With iRepertoire HTBI primers and Arm-PCR of CDR3 regions, TCR beta libraries were built. TCRdb reprocessed the multiplex PCR reads via MiXCR and lists one record per CDR3 protein. The sample records about 440,000 distinct CDR3 sequences, about 15% being singletons. These data come from a study of regulatory T cells in long-lasting Graves disease. About the study: Graves' patients, newly diagnosed, had taken antithyroid drugs under 3 months.

As for time point: newly diagnosed GD, antithyroid drugs for less than 3 months. Generation of the TCR library employed RNA extracted from PBMCs. The study's findings and limits: New patients shared 750 to 1,000 public clonotypes, and persistent patients shared more, with around 2,600.

These data also featured in a second study, about T cells in Graves' hyperthyroidism and ophthalmopathy. Turning to that study: The model predicted ophthalmopathy a median around six months before onset.

Sequencing was performed on peripheral blood mononuclear cells (PBMCs), taken at new diagnosis, from a patient treated with antithyroid drugs. This clonotype was sampled from a young woman with Graves disease. This chain links TRBV4-3 with TRBJ1-2; 7 positions agree with TRBD1. This chain's CDR3 is CASSQDNRQGGGYTF. The CDR3 coding sequence is TGCGCCAGCAGCCAAGATAACCGGCAGGGGGGCGGCTACACCTTC.